The clone carrying this T cell receptor beta chain occurred a few times. This library used 300 to 500 ng RNA and molecular barcoded adaptors spanning alpha/delta and beta/gamma chains. One entry per CDR3 protein, called by TCRdb with MiXCR from the reads. The top ten hold just under 8.5% of the sample, which has around 140,000 distinct CDR3 sequences, less than 15% seen once. The germline V gene has CDR1 SGDLS and CDR2 YYNGEE. V trimming: 4 bases; J trimming: 6 bases; junction bases outside the gene matches: 7. This CDR3 comprises 15 residues. This specimen comes from a study of read filtering for tumor transcriptome and immune sequencing.

Sequencing was performed on a population of CD138-negative cells sorted from bone marrow. The sequence was collected from a donor at least 40 years old with multiple myeloma. The V call is TRBV9, the J call TRBJ2-5, with 12 positions matching TRBD2. The CDR3 region is CASSPGTSGLQTQYF. DNA of the CDR3: TGTGCCAGCAGCCCGGGGACTAGCGGGTTGCAGACCCAGTACTTC. Supplemented by reference TRBV9 and TRBJ2-5, the full variable domain reads DSGVTQTPKHLITATGQRVTLRCSPRSGDLSVYWYQQSLDQGLQFLIQYYNGEERAKGNILERFSAQQFPDLHSELNLSSLELGDSALYFCASSPGTSGLQTQYFGPGTRLLVL.